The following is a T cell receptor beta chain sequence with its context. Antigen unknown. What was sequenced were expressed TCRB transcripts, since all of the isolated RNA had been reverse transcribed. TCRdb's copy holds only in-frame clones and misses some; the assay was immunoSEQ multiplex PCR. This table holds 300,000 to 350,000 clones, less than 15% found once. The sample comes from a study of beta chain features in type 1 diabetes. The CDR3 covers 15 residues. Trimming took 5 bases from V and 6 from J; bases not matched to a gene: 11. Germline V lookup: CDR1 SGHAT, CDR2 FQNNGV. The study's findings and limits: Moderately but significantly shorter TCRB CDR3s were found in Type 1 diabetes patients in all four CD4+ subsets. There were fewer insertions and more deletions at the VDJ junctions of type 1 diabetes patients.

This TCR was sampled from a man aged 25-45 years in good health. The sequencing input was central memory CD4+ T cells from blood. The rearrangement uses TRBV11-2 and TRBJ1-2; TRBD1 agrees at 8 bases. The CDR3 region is CASSIGQGGYNGYTF. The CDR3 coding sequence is TGTGCCAGCAGCATCGGACAGGGAGGATATAATGGCTACACCTTC.